The present TCR beta chain was sequenced within a study of shared clonotypes between healthy human individuals. With regard to this clone: This sample includes further DNA sequences coding for the same CDR3.

The protocol was immunoSEQ multiplex PCR, while the TCRdb copy is restricted to in-frame clones and leaves out a portion. The table lists about 2.4 million clones, more than 85% of them singletons. Between the trimmed V and J ends, which lost 5 bases and 7 bases, there was a span of 12 bases. The germline V gene encodes CDR1 SGHVS and CDR2 FNYEAQ. The CDR3 covers 13 residues. The chain recombines TRBV7-6 with TRBJ1-5; tentatively, D is TRBD1 (6 bases). The origin of this receptor is a young man in good health. Some clones in this sample may be carry-over from other donors' samples. Sequencing used naive CD4+ T cells from PBMCs. The subset was: CD45RA+ positively selected. The CDR3 nucleotides are TGTGCCAGCAGCCTGAGCAGGGGACAGCCCCAGCATTTT. It specifies CASSLSRGQPQHF. Combining the CDR3 with reference TRBV7-6 and TRBJ1-5 gives the whole variable domain GAGVSQSPRYKVTKRGQDVALRCDPISGHVSLYWYRQALGQGPEFLTYFNYEAQQDKSGLPNDRFSAERPEGSISTLTIQRTEQRDSAMYRCASSLSRGQPQHFGDGTRLSIL.